This TCR beta chain was recorded in a study of CD4 T cells in relation to SARS-CoV-2 and coronaviruses. Germline values: CDR1 GTSNPN, CDR2 SVGIG (reference sequence). V gave up 2 bases and J gave up 2 bases, with 10 bases separating them. The CDR3 has 14 amino acids. The method was immunoSEQ multiplex PCR; TCRdb's version includes in-frame clones alone and lacks a portion of them. The table shows 15,000 to 20,000 clones, with about 70% occurring only once. The unexposed donors gave CD4+ T cells in about 2011-2018, prior to COVID-19. CD4+ T cells were isolated from the cells after less than 13 days of culture. Notes on this clone: No antigen is known for it.

Material: CD4+ T cells from PBMCs, cultured in vitro. The TCR originated in a human donor in good health. The gene calls are TRBV30 and TRBJ2-1; D tentatively reads TRBD1 or TRBD2 (6 bases each). Here the CDR3 reads CAWSSGAPYNEQFF. The CDR3 DNA reads TGTGCCTGGAGTTCGGGGGCCCCCTACAATGAGCAGTTCTTC.